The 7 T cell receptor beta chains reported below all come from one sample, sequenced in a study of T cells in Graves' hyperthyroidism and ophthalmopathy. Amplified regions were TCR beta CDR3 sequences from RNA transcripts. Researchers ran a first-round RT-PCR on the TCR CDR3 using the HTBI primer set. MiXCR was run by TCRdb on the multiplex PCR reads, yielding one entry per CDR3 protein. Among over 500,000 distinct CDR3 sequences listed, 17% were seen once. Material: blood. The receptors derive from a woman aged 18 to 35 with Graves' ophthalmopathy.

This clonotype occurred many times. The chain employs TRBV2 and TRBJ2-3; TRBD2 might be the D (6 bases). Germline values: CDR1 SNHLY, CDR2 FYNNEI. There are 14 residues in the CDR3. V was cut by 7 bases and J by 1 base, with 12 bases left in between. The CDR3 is CASTLGGGTDTQYF. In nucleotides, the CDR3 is TGTGCCAGCACCCTAGGCGGGGGCACAGATACGCAGTATTTT.

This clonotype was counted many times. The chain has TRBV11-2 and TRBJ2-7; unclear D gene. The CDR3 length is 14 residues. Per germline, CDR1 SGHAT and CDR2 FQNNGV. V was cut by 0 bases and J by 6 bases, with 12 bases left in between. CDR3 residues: CASSLDLYTTEQYF. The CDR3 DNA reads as TGTGCCAGCAGCTTAGATCTTTACACTACCGAGCAGTACTTC.

In DNA form, the CDR3 reads TGTGCCAGCAGCTTATACTTAGACTTGTTTTCAGGGGCAACTTCAACTAATGAAAAACTGTTTTTT. Translating it yields CASSLYLDLFSGATSTNEKLFF. This chain joins TRBV7-8 and TRBJ1-4; possibly TRBD1 for D (6 bases). The germline V gene encodes CDR1 SGHVS and CDR2 FQNEAQ. CDR3 length: 22 residues. The germline V and J ends were trimmed by 2 bases and 0 bases, with 28 bases remaining between them.

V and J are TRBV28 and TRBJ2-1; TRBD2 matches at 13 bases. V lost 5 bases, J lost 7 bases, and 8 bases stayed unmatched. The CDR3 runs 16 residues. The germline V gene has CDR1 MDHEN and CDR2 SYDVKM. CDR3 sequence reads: CASSHGLAGARNEQFF. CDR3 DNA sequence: TGTGCCAGCAGTCACGGACTAGCGGGAGCTAGGAATGAGCAGTTCTTC.

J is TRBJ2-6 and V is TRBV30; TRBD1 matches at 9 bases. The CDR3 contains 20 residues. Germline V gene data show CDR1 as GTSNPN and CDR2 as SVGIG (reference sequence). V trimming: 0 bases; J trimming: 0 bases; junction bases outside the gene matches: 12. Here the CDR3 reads CAWSVTYLRDRVSGANVLTF. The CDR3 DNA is TGTGCCTGGAGTGTAACTTATTTGCGGGACAGGGTCTCTGGGGCCAACGTCCTGACTTTC.

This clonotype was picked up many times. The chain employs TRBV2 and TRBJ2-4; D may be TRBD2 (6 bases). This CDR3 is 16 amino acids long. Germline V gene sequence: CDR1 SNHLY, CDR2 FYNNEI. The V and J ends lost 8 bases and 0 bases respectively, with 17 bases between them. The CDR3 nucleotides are TGTGCCAGCCGACTAGGAGGGAATGTAGCCAAAAACATTCAGTACTTC. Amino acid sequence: CASRLGGNVAKNIQYF.

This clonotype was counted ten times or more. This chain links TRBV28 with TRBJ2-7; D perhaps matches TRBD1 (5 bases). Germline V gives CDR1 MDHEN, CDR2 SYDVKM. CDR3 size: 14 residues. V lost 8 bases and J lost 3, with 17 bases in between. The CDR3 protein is CASLPQGELYEQYF. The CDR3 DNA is TGTGCCAGCCTTCCCCAGGGTGAGCTCTACGAGCAGTACTTC.